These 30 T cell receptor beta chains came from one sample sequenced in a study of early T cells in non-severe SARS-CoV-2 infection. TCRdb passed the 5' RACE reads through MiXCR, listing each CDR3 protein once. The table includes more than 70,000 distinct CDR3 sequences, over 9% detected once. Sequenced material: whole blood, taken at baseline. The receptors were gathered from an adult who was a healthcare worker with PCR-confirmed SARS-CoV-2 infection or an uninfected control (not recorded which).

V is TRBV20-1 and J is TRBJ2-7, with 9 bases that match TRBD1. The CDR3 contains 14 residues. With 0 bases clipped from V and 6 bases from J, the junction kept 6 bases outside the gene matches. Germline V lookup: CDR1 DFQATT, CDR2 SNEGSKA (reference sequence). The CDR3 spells CSARDGTGSSEQYF. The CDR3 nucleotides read TGCAGTGCTAGAGACGGGACAGGGAGCAGCGAGCAGTACTTC.

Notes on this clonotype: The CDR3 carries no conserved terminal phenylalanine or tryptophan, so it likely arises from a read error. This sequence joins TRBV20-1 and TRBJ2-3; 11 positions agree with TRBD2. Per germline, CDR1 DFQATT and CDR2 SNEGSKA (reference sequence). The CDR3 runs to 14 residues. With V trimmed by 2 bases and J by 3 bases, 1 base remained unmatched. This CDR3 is CSARRTSGTDTQYS. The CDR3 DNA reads TGCAGTGCTAGAAGGACTAGCGGGACAGATACGCAGTATTCT.

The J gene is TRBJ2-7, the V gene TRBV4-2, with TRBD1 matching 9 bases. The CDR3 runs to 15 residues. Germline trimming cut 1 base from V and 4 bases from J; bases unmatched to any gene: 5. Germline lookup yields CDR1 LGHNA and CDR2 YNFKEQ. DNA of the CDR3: TGTGCCAGCAGCCAAGGGGACAGGGATATTTACGAGCAGTACTTC. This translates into CASSQGDRDIYEQYF.

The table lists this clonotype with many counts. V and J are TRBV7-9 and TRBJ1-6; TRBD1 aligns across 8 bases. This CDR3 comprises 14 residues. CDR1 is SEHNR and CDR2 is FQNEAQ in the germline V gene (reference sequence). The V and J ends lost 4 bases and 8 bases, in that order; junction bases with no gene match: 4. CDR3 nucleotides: TGTGCCAGCAGCTCCCAGGGGGCAGATTCACCCCTCCACTTT. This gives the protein CASSSQGADSPLHF. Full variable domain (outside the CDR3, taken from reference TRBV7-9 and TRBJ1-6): DTGVSQNPRHKITKRGQNVTFRCDPISEHNRLYWYRQTLGQGPEFLTYFQNEAQLEKSRLLSDRFSAERPKGSFSTLEIQRTEQGDSAMYLCASSSQGADSPLHFGNGTRLTVT.

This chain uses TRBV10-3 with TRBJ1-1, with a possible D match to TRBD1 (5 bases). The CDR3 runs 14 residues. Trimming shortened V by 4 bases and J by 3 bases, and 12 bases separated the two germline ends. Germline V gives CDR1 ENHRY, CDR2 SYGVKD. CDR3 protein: CAISGAGSHTEAFF. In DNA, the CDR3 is TGTGCCATCAGTGGGGCAGGGAGTCACACTGAAGCTTTCTTT.

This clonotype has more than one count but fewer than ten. The CDR3 region has the DNA TGCAGCGGCCGGAACACTGAAGCTTTCTTT. It is translated as CSGRNTEAFF. The chain combines TRBV29-1 with TRBJ1-1; D remains unclear. The CDR3 loop spans 10 amino acids. The V gene's germline CDR1 is SQVTM and CDR2 ANQGSEA. V lost 7 bases, J lost 1 base, and 4 bases lay in between. The whole variable domain, remainder taken from reference TRBV29-1 and TRBJ1-1, is SAVISQKPSRDICQRGTSLTIQCQVDSQVTMMFWYRQQPGQSLTLIATANQGSEATYESGFVIDKFPISRPNLTFSTLTVSNMSPEDSSIYLCSGRNTEAFFGQGTRLTVV.

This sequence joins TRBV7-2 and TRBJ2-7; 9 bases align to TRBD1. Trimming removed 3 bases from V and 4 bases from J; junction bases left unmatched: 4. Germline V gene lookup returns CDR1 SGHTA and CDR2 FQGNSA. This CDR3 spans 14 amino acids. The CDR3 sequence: CASSFTGGGYEQYF. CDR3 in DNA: TGTGCCAGCAGCTTCACAGGGGGCGGGTACGAGCAGTACTTC.

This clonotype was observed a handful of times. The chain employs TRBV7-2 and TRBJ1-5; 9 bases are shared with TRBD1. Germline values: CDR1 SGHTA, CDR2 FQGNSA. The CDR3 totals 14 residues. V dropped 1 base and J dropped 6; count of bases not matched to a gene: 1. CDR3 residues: CASSLGQGVQPQHF. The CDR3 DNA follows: TGTGCCAGCAGCTTAGGACAGGGGGTTCAGCCCCAGCATTTT. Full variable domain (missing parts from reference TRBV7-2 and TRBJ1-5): GAGVSQSPSNKVTEKGKDVELRCDPISGHTALYWYRQSLGQGLEFLIYFQGNSAPDKSGLPSDRFSAERTGGSVSTLTIQRTQQEDSAVYLCASSLGQGVQPQHFGDGTRLSIL.

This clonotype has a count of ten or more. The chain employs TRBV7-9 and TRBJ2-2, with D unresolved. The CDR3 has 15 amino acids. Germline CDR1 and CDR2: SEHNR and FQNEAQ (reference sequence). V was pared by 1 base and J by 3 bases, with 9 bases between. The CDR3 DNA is TGTGCCAGCAGCTTAGTGTCGGCTTACACCGGGGAGCTGTTTTTT. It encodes CASSLVSAYTGELFF.

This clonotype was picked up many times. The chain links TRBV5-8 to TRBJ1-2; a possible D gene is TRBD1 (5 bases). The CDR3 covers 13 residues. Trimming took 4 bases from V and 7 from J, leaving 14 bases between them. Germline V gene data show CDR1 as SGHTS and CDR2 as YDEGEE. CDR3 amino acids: CASSNERGGGYTF. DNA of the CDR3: TGTGCCAGCAGCAACGAACGGGGGGGTGGCTACACCTTC.

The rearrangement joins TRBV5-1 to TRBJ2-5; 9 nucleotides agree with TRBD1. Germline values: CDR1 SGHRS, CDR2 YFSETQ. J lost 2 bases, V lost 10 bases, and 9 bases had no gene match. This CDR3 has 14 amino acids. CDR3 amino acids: CAGSTGGGQETQYF. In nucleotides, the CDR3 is TGCGCCGGATCCACAGGGGGCGGGCAAGAGACCCAGTACTTC.

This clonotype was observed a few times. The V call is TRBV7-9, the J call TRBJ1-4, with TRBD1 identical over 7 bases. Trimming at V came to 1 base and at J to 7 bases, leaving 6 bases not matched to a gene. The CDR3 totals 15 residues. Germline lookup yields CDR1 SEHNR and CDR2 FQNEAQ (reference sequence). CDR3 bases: TGTGCCAGCAGCTTAGACAGGGGCCAAGGTGAAAAACTGTTTTTT. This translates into CASSLDRGQGEKLFF.

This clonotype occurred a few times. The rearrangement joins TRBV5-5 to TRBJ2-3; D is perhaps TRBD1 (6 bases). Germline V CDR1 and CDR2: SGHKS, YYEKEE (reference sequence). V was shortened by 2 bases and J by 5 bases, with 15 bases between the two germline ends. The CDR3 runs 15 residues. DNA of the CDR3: TGTGCCAGCAGCTTAAGGACAGCCGAAGGAGATACGCAGTATTTT. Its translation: CASSLRTAEGDTQYF.

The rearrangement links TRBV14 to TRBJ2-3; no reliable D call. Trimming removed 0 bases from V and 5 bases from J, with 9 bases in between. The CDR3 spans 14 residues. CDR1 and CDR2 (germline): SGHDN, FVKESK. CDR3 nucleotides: TGTGCCAGCAGCCAAGATATCGGTGGAGATACGCAGTATTTT. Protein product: CASSQDIGGDTQYF. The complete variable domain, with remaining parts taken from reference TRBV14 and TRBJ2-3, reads EAGVTQFPSHSVIEKGQTVTLRCDPISGHDNLYWYRRVMGKEIKFLLHFVKESKQDESGMPNNRFLAERTGGTYSTLKVQPAELEDSGVYFCASSQDIGGDTQYFGPGTRLTVL.

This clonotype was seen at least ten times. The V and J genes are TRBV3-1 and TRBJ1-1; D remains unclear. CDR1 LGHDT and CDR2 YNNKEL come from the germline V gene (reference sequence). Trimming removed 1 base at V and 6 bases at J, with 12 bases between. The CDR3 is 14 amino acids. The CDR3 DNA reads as TGTGCCAGCAGCCAAGTTGACACAAGGGCTGAAGCTTTCTTT. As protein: CASSQVDTRAEAFF.

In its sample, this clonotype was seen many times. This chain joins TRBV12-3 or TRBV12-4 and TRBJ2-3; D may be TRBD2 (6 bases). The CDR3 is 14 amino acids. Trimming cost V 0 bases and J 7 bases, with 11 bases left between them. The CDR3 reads CASSLASGGYTQYF. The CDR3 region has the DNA TGTGCCAGCAGTTTAGCTAGCGGCGGTTATACGCAGTATTTT.

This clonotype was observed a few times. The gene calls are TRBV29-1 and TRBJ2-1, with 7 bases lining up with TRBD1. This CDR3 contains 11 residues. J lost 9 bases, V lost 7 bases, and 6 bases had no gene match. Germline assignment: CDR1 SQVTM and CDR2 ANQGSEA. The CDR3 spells CSADTGVEQFF. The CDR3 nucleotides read TGCAGCGCTGATACAGGGGTTGAGCAGTTCTTC.

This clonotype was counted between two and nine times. The CDR3 DNA sequence: TGTGCCAGCAGCTTATCTTCAGGCGTCTCCTACAATGAGCAGTTCTTC. This sequence encodes CASSLSSGVSYNEQFF. The rearrangement links TRBV11-2 to TRBJ2-1; D gene unclear. The germline gives CDR1 SGHAT, CDR2 FQNNGV. V dropped 2 bases and J dropped 0 bases, with 11 bases sitting between them. The CDR3 is made up of 16 amino acids.

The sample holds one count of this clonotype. The CDR3 region has the DNA TGTGCCAGCAGTTTCTACGGGCAGCACAATCAGCCCCAGCATTTT. It is translated as CASSFYGQHNQPQHF. This chain joins TRBV28 and TRBJ1-5; D is unresolved. The CDR3 is 15 amino acids. V was shortened by 3 bases and J by 3 bases, with 12 bases between the two germline ends. The germline gives CDR1 MDHEN, CDR2 SYDVKM.

The CDR3 sequence is CASLTTSDSYNEQFF. The CDR3, as DNA: TGTGCCAGCCTGACTACATCGGACAGCTACAATGAGCAGTTCTTC. The chain combines TRBV7-9 with TRBJ2-1; the D gene is possibly TRBD1 (6 bases). The CDR3 covers 15 residues. Germline CDR1 SEHNR, CDR2 FQNEAQ (reference sequence). V lost 8 bases and J lost 3, with 17 bases in between.

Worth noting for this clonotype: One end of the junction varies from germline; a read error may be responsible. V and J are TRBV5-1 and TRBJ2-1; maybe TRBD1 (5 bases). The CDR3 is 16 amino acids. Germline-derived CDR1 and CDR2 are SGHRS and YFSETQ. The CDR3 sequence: CATSLLQGTTYNEQFF. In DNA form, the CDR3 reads TGCGCCACCAGCTTGCTTCAGGGAACGACCTACAATGAGCAGTTCTTC.

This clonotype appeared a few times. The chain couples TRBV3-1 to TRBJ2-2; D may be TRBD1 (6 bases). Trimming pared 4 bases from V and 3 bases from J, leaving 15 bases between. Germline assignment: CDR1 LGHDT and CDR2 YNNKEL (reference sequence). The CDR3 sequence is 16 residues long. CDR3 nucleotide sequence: TGTGCCAGCAGCCCAAGTGATACAGGGTACACCGGGGAGCTGTTTTTT. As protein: CASSPSDTGYTGELFF.

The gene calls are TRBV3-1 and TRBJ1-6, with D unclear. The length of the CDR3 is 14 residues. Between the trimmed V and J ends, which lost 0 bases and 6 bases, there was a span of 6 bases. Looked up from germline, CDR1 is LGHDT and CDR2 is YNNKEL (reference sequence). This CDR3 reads CASSQESGNSPLHF. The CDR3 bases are TGTGCCAGCAGCCAAGAAAGTGGTAATTCACCCCTCCACTTT.

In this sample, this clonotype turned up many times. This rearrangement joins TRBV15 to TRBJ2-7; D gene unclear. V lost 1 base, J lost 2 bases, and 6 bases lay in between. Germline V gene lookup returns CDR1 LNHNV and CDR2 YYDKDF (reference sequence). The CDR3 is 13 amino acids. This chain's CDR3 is CATSRAETYEQYF. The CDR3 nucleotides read TGTGCCACCAGCAGAGCCGAAACCTACGAGCAGTACTTC.

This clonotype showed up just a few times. CDR3 sequence (DNA): TGTGCCAGCCAGGCAGGGGTGAGAGAAAAACTGTTTTTT. This codes for CASQAGVREKLFF. V is TRBV27 and J is TRBJ1-4, with a possible D match to TRBD1 (6 bases). V shed 8 bases and J shed 8 bases, with 15 bases lying between them. CDR1 and CDR2 from the germline V gene are MNHEY and SMNVEV (reference sequence). The length of the CDR3 is 13 residues.

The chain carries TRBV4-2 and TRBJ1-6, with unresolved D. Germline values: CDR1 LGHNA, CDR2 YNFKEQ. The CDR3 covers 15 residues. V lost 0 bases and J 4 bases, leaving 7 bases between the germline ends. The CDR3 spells CASSQDQRYNSPLHF. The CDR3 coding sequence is TGTGCCAGCAGCCAAGATCAACGTTATAATTCACCCCTCCACTTT.

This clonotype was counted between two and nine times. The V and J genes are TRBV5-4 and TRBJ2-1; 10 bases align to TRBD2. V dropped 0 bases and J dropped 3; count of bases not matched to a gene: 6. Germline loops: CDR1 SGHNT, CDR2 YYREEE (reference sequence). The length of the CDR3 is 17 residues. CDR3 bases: TGTGCCAGCAGCTTGGCCGCGGGGACTAGCGTCTACAATGAGCAGTTCTTC. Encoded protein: CASSLAAGTSVYNEQFF.

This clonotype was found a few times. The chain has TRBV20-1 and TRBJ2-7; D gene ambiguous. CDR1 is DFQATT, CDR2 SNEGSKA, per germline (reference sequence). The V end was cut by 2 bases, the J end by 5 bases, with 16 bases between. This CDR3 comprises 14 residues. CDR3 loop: CSARPGPTLNEQYF. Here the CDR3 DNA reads TGCAGTGCTAGACCCGGGCCTACCCTGAACGAGCAGTACTTC.

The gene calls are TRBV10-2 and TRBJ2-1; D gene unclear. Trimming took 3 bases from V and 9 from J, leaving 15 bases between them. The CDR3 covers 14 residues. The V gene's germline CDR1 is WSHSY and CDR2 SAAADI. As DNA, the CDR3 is TGCGCCAGCAGTGAAATTGGCTCTAAGGGTGAGCAGTTCTTC. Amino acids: CASSEIGSKGEQFF.

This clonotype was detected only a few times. CDR3 loop: CASSLRNTIYF. CDR3 in DNA: TGCGCCAGCTCCCTGAGGAACACCATATATTTT. The chain carries TRBV10-2 and TRBJ1-3; no clear D. Trimming left V 8 bases short and J 7 bases short, with 9 bases between. The CDR3 is 11 amino acids. CDR1 and CDR2 from the germline V gene are WSHSY and SAAADI.